This T cell receptor (beta chain) appears in the sequencing data of a study of regulatory T cells in long-lasting Graves disease (dated by TCRdb to the early 2020s). With regard to the full study: Newly diagnosed Graves' disease patients had taken antithyroid drugs for less than 3 months. The study was conducted in China and was registered as a clinical trial. Patients with persistent Graves' disease were compared with patients with newly diagnosed Graves' disease using TCR sequencing and RNA sequencing of peripheral blood. A total of 33 samples underwent TCR sequencing, from about 13 patients with persistent Graves' disease and 20 patients with newly diagnosed Graves' disease.

The library was made by multiplex PCR. This sample was sequenced with an Illumina HiSeq 4000. To build TCR beta libraries, CDR3 regions were amplified by Arm-PCR using iRepertoire HTBI primers. Before sequencing, the PCR products underwent gel purification. Processing in the source paper ran as follows. Gene usage analysis of CDR3 amino acid clonotypes used the roughly 60 TRBV and approximately 13 TRBJ segments found across samples. COPE and FqMerger were used to merge filtered high-quality paired reads into contigs. BLAST was used to align contigs to IMGT TRBV, TRBD and TRBJ reference genes, and CDR3 was defined according to IMGT. Any clonotype with a frequency above 0.1% was counted as a highly expanded clone. Repertoire diversity was measured by Shannon entropy, and V-J evenness by the Gini coefficient. Clonotypes shared by more than one individual were considered public. The public reads were reprocessed in TCRdb via fastp at Q25 and MiXCR, keeping in-frame beta chains. Every distinct CDR3 protein forms one entry, paired with its most common genes and DNA. TCRdb's processing, not the study's, gives the V and J calls here. This sample is represented by 380,000 or so distinct CDR3 sequences; roughly 17% of them were singletons. The ten biggest clones cover around 20% of the sample.

From the cysteine through the phenylalanine, the CDR3 covers 13 amino acids. This entry keeps only the CDR3 DNA: 39 bases, framed from base 1. Trimming takes 6 bases from V and 5 bases from J, and the germline ends sit 13 bases apart. CDR1 and CDR2 were assigned from the germline V gene as MNHNS and SASEGT. Here is what the overall study found, with its caveats: Compared with newly diagnosed patients, persistent Graves' disease patients had lower TCR Shannon entropy and fewer highly expanded clones, which suggests clonal expansion. Preferential use of TRBV28, TRBJ1-2 and TRBJ2-5 was observed in persistent disease, whereas TRBV20-1 and TRBJ2-1 were favored in newly diagnosed disease. Sequencing and analysis were limited to the TCR beta chain. Because the primary lesion, thyroid tissue, could not be accessed, the study looked at peripheral blood alone. A larger number of public clonotypes was shared among persistent patients (about 2,700) than among newly diagnosed patients (around 880). The authors acknowledged the small sample size as a limitation that may reduce accuracy.

Of note for this clonotype: Its recognized antigen is unknown. No much larger clone is present one base from it, and per-base qualities are unavailable.

This specimen's time point label, interpreted: newly diagnosed GD, antithyroid drugs for less than 3 months. For both TCR sequencing and RNA sequencing, RNA was extracted from PBMCs in TRIzol. Graves' disease was diagnosed according to American Thyroid Association guidelines. Patients were recruited from an endocrinology department in Xi'an, China. Each patient gave about 10 milliliters of peripheral blood, collected in an EDTA anticoagulant tube. Ficoll Paque Plus density gradient separation was used to isolate PBMCs, and no further T cell sorting was done. An Agilent 2100 Bioanalyzer and agarose gel were used to check RNA quality, and a NanoDrop 2000 was used to measure RNA concentration. This sample was shared with a second study, whose subject was T cells in Graves' hyperthyroidism and ophthalmopathy. In that second paper, the authors write: Graves' hyperthyroidism was defined as stable when no progression to ophthalmopathy occurred over 18 months of follow-up. The hyperthyroidism patients were between 18 and 65 years old and newly diagnosed, with a disease duration of less than 2 months. Patients with uncontrolled infections, other autoimmune diseases, pregnancy or lactation were excluded. Diagnoses relied on clinical symptoms, serum thyroxine and TRAb, thyroid ultrasound and orbital computed tomography. The TCR CDR3 was subjected to a first round of RT-PCR using the HTBI primer set and the Qiagen OneStep RT-PCR kit. Most expanded thyroid clonotypes (frequency above 0.001) were also detected in blood, a finding suggesting that blood repertoires may reflect thyroid immune responses. In cross-validation, a model built on a 13 V-J signature told ophthalmopathy apart from stable hyperthyroidism with roughly 87% sensitivity and approximately 81% specificity, and in testing the same model reached 80%/75%. In validation, the model predicted progression to ophthalmopathy with over 60% sensitivity and around 72% specificity, a median of approximately 6.5 months before onset. To identify distinguishing TCR V-J signatures, a discovery cohort of about 100 patients was used, comprising some 45 with Graves' ophthalmopathy and some 57 with stable Graves' hyperthyroidism. An independent validation cohort of fewer than 20 hyperthyroidism patients and about 16 patients who later progressed to ophthalmopathy tested prospective prediction of ophthalmopathy. The 90 or so discovery patients were randomly split 7:3 into training and test sets. In addition, the study compared T-cell repertoires in thyroid tissue and in blood from roughly six Graves' hyperthyroidism patients. Following sampling, methimazole starting at 30 mg daily was given to hyperthyroidism patients, and high-dose intravenous methylprednisolone was given to ophthalmopathy patients. A second multiplex PCR round built the libraries, followed by size selection and purification. Paired-end sequencing of the libraries was performed with 100 bp reads on an Illumina HiSeq2000. SOAPnuke was used to process the raw data, removing reads that contained adapters or uncalled bases, had a mean Phred below 15, or lacked an exact match to the constant primer or identifier. COPE v1.2.5 was used to merge high-quality paired reads, and clonotypes were defined as unique nucleotide sequences. MiTCR v1.1 was used to align clonotypes to the IMGT TRBV, TRBD and TRBJ reference segments. Only V-J combinations with frequency above 0.0001, covering roughly 99% of repertoires, were analysed. The TCS score was defined as F50 (clonal expansion) divided by E x V (chaos), with BLOSUM62-based TCRdist calculated between CDR3 peptides within each V-J. Welch's t-statistics and random forest reduced some 510 V-J features to roughly 13, which were used in a naive Bayes classifier (R e1071). Sample size was not statistically predetermined, and investigators were not blinded to group allocation. TCR Vbeta CDR3 sequencing of 140 or so peripheral blood samples (43 ophthalmopathy, about 80 hyperthyroidism and some 17 progressor patients) is reported in the paper.

Sequencing used peripheral blood mononuclear cells (PBMCs), obtained at new diagnosis, from a patient treated with antithyroid drugs. The chain is encoded by TRBV6-1 joined to TRBJ2-5; the D segment could be TRBD1, given 5 matching bases. The TCR sequence derives from a woman under 30 with Graves disease. Donor details come from another sample of the same person, matched by shared clones. The nucleotides read TGTGCCAGCAGACCGACAGCTTCGGAGACCCAGTACTTC. Its product reads: CASRPTASETQYF.